These 8 T cell receptor beta chains originate from one sample sequenced in a study of blood T cells in healthy people across ages (dated by TCRdb to about 2015). Library preparation used 5' RACE. The instrument given in TCRdb is Illumina HiSeq 2500. The second PCR ran for about 6 to 12 cycles and used a J-beta primer mix along with a sample-barcoded 5' primer. TCRdb reprocessed the public reads (quality trimming at Q25 with fastp, clone calling with MiXCR) and kept in-frame beta chains. Every CDR3 protein is listed once, alongside the most common genes and DNA of its rows. This sample has about 1,400,000 distinct CDR3 sequences in its table, and approximately 59% of those were observed once. Over 5.5% of the sample rests with the top ten. The sequenced sample consisted of blood. The receptors here all came from a man aged 18 to 29 in good health.

This clonotype turned up a few times. The chain uses TRBV29-1 and TRBJ1-1; D is unclear. This CDR3 spans 13 amino acids. Trimming removed 4 bases from V and 4 bases from J, with 13 bases in between. Germline CDR1 and CDR2: SQVTM and ANQGSEA. The CDR3 DNA reads as TGCAGCGTTGGAGAAGGGCACACCACTGAAGCTTTCTTT. Its protein is CSVGEGHTTEAFF.

The chain recombines TRBV5-1 with TRBJ2-3, with TRBD1 as a possible D gene (5 bases). CDR3 length: 15 residues. Trimming shortened V by 0 bases and J by 7 bases, and 15 bases separated the two germline ends. Germline-derived CDR1 and CDR2 are SGHRS and YFSETQ. The CDR3 loop is CASSLAQGALNTQYF. The DNA of the CDR3 is TGCGCCAGCAGCTTGGCCCAGGGCGCGCTTAATACGCAGTATTTT.

V is TRBV20-1 and J is TRBJ2-1; D might be TRBD2 (5 bases). Germline CDR1 and CDR2: DFQATT and SNEGSKA (reference sequence). V was pared by 6 bases and J by 0 bases, with 18 bases between. The CDR3 runs 16 residues. CDR3 nucleotides: TGCAGTGCCACTGTAGAGGGCGGAGACTCCTACAATGAGCAGTTCTTC. This sequence encodes CSATVEGGDSYNEQFF.

This clonotype was picked up many times. The DNA of the CDR3 is TGTGCCAGCATCCTAGGGGCGGGAGGGCAAGGCAATGAGCAGTTCTTC. This gives the protein CASILGAGGQGNEQFF. V usage is TRBV28 and J usage is TRBJ2-1, with 9 bases matching TRBD2. The CDR3 extends over 16 amino acids. The V segment lost 7 bases and the J segment 6 bases; nucleotides outside the gene matches: 13. CDR1 and CDR2 (germline): MDHEN, SYDVKM. Together with reference TRBV28 and TRBJ2-1, the CDR3 gives the full variable domain: DVKVTQSSRYLVKRTGEKVFLECVQDMDHENMFWYRQDPGLGLRLIYFSYDVKMKEKGDIPEGYSVSREKKERFSLILESASTNQTSMYLCASILGAGGQGNEQFFGPGTRLTVL.

This chain connects TRBV4-2 to TRBJ2-5; weak D call: TRBD1 (6 bases). CDR1 LGHNA and CDR2 YNFKEQ come from the germline V gene. V gave up 1 base and J gave up 4 bases, with 16 bases separating them. The CDR3 spans 16 residues. CDR3 protein: CASSQGLQGALETQYF. CDR3 coding DNA: TGTGCCAGCAGCCAAGGTTTACAGGGCGCTTTAGAGACCCAGTACTTC.

This sequence joins TRBV6-5 and TRBJ2-7; tentative D call: TRBD1 (5 bases). The CDR3 is 14 residues long. Looked up from germline, CDR1 is MNHEY and CDR2 is SVGAGI. Trimming removed 5 bases from V and 4 bases from J, with 15 bases in between. The CDR3 DNA is TGTGCCAGCAGTATAAACGGACACGAGTACGAGCAGTACTTC. This translates into CASSINGHEYEQYF.

J is TRBJ2-3 and V is TRBV11-1; D might be TRBD1 (6 bases). Trimming cost V 0 bases and J 2 bases, with 9 bases left between them. The CDR3 runs to 15 residues. The V gene's germline CDR1 is SGHAT and CDR2 FQDESV (reference sequence). The CDR3 region has the DNA TGTGCCAGCAGCTTAGCCCGACAGGACACAGATACGCAGTATTTT. This translates into CASSLARQDTDTQYF.

The rearrangement uses TRBV6-5 and TRBJ2-1, with 11 bases matching TRBD2. The CDR3 consists of 20 residues. Germline V gene sequence: CDR1 MNHEY, CDR2 SVGAGI. Unmatched junction bases numbered 13, after V lost 2 bases and J lost 1 base. CDR3 sequence: CASSYGIAGGPGGSYNEQFF. The DNA for the CDR3 is TGTGCCAGCAGTTACGGTATAGCGGGAGGGCCTGGCGGGTCCTACAATGAGCAGTTCTTC.